A single sample gave rise to the 8 T cell receptor beta chains below, sequenced in a study of neurological immune-mediated disorders. TCRdb re-called the 5' RACE reads through MiXCR, storing one row per CDR3 protein. Seen here are approximately 50,000 distinct CDR3 sequences, about a tenth observed once, and the top ten hold approximately 5%. Sequencing was carried out using PBMCs. The receptors stem from an older man with HTLV-1-associated myelopathy (HAM/TSP).

V is TRBV4-2 and J is TRBJ2-7, with TRBD2 matching 14 bases. Per the germline V gene, CDR1 is LGHNA and CDR2 is YNFKEQ. CDR3 length: 16 amino acids. Unmatched junction bases numbered 9, after V lost 6 bases and J lost 5 bases. The CDR3 loop reads CASSVLLGLAGDEQYF. In DNA form, the CDR3 reads TGTGCCAGCAGTGTATTACTGGGACTAGCGGGAGACGAGCAGTACTTC.

By proportion, this clonotype is medium-sized. As DNA, the CDR3 is TGTGCCAGCAGCTTAGCCGAGACCCAGTACTTC. Translated: CASSLAETQYF. This rearrangement joins TRBV7-9 to TRBJ2-5; D not certain. Germline V gene sequence: CDR1 SEHNR, CDR2 FQNEAQ (reference sequence). V lost 0 bases, J lost 5 bases, and 1 base lay in between. The length of the CDR3 is 11 residues.

This clonotype has a handful of counts. The genes are TRBV7-7 and TRBJ2-1, with 11 bases aligning to TRBD2. The CDR3 loop spans 16 amino acids. The ends lost 5 bases at V and 5 bases at J; junction bases unmatched: 8. The germline CDR1 and CDR2 sequences are SSHAT and FNYEAQ (reference sequence). The CDR3 region has the DNA TGTGCCAGCAGCACGCAACCGGGACTAGCGGACAATGAGCAGTTCTTC. It yields the protein CASSTQPGLADNEQFF.

This clonotype appeared many times. This chain uses TRBV11-2 with TRBJ2-3, with D tentatively TRBD2 (6 bases). V was pared by 6 bases and J by 7 bases, with 17 bases between. Germline assignment: CDR1 SGHAT and CDR2 FQNNGV. The CDR3 loop spans 14 amino acids. The CDR3 DNA reads as TGTGCCAGCAGACCGCGAGGGACTCACCATACGCAGTATTTT. Translated, it gives CASRPRGTHHTQYF.

Ten or more counts support this clonotype. The junction does not match germline at one end; this may be a read error. The gene calls are TRBV7-2 and TRBJ2-3; D is unresolved. This CDR3 comprises 13 residues. CDR1 is SGHTA, CDR2 FQGNSA, per germline. This chain's CDR3 is CASSLTRTNTQYF. The CDR3 region has the DNA TGTGCCAGCAGCTTGACACGCACAAATACGCAGTATTTT. Full variable domain (remainder filled in from reference TRBV7-2 and TRBJ2-3): GAGVSQSPSNKVTEKGKDVELRCDPISGHTALYWYRQSLGQGLEFLIYFQGNSAPDKSGLPSDRFSAERTGGSVSTLTIQRTQQEDSAVYLCASSLTRTNTQYFGPGTRLTVL.

Many counts were recorded for this clonotype. V gene TRBV5-1 combines with J gene TRBJ2-1, with TRBD1 matching over 7 bases. The germline V gene encodes CDR1 SGHRS and CDR2 YFSETQ. The CDR3 runs to 15 residues. V lost 3 bases and J lost 4; bases outside the gene matches: 7. CDR3 sequence: CASSSGTVSYNEQFF. CDR3 nucleotide sequence: TGCGCCAGCAGCTCGGGGACAGTTTCTTACAATGAGCAGTTCTTC.

The sample holds many counts of this clonotype. This chain uses TRBV4-1 with TRBJ2-5; tentatively, D is TRBD2 (6 bases). Looked up from germline, CDR1 is MGHRA and CDR2 is YSYEKL. The V end lost 1 base, the J end lost 5 bases, and 11 bases lay between the germline ends. This CDR3 comprises 14 residues. In DNA form, the CDR3 reads TGCGCCAGCAGCCAAGGGGGGGTCAGGGAGACCCAGTACTTC. Protein: CASSQGGVRETQYF.

There are many counts of this clonotype. This chain joins TRBV5-1 and TRBJ2-1; D is unclear. Trimming took off 4 bases at V and 0 bases at J, with 8 bases between the two ends. The V gene's germline CDR1 is SGHRS and CDR2 YFSETQ. The CDR3 contains 14 residues. The CDR3 loop is CASSTSSSYNEQFF. In DNA form, the CDR3 reads TGCGCCAGCAGCACAAGTAGCTCCTACAATGAGCAGTTCTTC.